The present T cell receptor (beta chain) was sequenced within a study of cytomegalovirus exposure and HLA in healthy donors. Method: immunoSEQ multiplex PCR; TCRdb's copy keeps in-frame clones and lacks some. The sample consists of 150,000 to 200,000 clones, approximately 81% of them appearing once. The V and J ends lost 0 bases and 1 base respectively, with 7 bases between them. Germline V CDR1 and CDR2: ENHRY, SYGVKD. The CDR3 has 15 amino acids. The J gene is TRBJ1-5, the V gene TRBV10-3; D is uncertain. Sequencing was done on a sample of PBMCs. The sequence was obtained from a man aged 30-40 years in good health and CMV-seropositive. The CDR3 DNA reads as TGTGCCATCAGTGAGTCCCCGACAAGCAATCAGCCCCAGCATTTT. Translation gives CAISESPTSNQPQHF.